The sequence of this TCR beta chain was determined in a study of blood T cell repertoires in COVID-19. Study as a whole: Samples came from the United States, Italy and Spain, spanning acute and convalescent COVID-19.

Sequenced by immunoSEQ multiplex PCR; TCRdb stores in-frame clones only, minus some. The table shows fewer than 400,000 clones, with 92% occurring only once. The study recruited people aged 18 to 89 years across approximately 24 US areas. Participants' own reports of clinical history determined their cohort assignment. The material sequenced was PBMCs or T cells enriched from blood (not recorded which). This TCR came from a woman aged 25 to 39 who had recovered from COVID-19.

CDR3 amino acids: CASAAGTGLATNEKLFF. In DNA form, the CDR3 reads TGTGCCAGCGCCGCCGGGACAGGGCTAGCAACTAATGAAAAACTGTTTTTT. The chain recombines TRBV28 with TRBJ1-4; 9 nucleotides align to TRBD1. This CDR3 region has 17 residues. Losses at the gene ends were 8 bases for V and 0 bases for J; bases not matched to a gene: 10. Germline values: CDR1 MDHEN, CDR2 SYDVKM.